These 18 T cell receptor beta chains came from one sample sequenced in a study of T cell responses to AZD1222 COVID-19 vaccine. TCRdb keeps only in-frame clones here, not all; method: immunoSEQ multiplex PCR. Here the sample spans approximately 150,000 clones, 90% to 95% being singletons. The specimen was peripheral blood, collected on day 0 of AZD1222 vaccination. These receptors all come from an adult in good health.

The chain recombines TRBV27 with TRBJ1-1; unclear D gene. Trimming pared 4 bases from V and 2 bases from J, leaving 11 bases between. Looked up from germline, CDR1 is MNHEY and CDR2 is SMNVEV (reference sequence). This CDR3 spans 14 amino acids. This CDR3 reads CASSWIGVNTEAFF. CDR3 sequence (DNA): TGTGCCAGCAGTTGGATCGGGGTAAACACTGAAGCTTTCTTT.

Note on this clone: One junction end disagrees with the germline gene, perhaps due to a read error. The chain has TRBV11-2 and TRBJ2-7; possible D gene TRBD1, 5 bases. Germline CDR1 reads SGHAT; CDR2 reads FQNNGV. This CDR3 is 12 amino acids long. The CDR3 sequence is CASSLDGARGHF. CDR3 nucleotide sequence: TGTGCCAGCAGCTTAGATGGGGCTAGGGGCCACTTC.

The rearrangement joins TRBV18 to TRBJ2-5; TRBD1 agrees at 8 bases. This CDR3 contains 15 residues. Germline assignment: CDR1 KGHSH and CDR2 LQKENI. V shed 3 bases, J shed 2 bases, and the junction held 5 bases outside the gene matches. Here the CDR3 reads CASSPIGQGQETQYF. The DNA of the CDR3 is TGTGCCAGCTCACCTATCGGACAGGGACAAGAGACCCAGTACTTC. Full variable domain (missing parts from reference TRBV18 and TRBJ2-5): NAGVMQNPRHLVRRRGQEARLRCSPMKGHSHVYWYRQLPEEGLKFMVYLQKENIIDESGMPKERFSAEFPKEGPSILRIQQVVRGDSAAYFCASSPIGQGQETQYFGPGTRLLVL.

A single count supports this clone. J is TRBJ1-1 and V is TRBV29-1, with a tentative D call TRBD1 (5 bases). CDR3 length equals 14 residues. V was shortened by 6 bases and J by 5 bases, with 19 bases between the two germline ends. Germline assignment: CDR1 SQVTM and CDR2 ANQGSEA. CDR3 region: CSVDFRGAGTEAFF. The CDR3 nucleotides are TGCAGCGTGGACTTCCGAGGGGCGGGGACTGAAGCTTTCTTT. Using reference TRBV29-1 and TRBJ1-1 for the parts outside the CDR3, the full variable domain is SAVISQKPSRDICQRGTSLTIQCQVDSQVTMMFWYRQQPGQSLTLIATANQGSEATYESGFVIDKFPISRPNLTFSTLTVSNMSPEDSSIYLCSVDFRGAGTEAFFGQGTRLTVV.

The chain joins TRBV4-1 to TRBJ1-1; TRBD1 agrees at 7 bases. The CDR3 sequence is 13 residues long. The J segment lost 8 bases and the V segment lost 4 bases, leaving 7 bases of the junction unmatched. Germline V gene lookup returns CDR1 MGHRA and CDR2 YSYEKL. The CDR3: CASSLSDRVEAFF. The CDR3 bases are TGCGCCAGCAGCCTATCTGACAGGGTCGAAGCTTTCTTT.

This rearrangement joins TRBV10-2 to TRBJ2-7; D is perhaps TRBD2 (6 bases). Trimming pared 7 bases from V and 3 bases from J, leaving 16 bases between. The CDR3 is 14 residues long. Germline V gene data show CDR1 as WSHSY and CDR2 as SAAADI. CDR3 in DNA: TGCGCCAGCACCCGCCAGGGAGGAATCTACGAGCAGTACTTC. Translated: CASTRQGGIYEQYF.

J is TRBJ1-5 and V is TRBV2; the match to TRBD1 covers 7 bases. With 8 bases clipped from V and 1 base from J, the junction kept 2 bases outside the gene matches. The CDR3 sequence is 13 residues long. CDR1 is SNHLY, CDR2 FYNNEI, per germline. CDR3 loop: CASGQDSNQPQHF. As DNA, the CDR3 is TGTGCCAGCGGACAGGACAGCAATCAGCCCCAGCATTTT.

Here the CDR3 DNA reads TGTGCCAGCAGCAAAAGAACGGACAAGAGCACAGATACGCAGTATTTT. It specifies CASSKRTDKSTDTQYF. The gene calls are TRBV21-1 and TRBJ2-3; TRBD1, the D gene given by the table, was not confirmed from the DNA. TRBV21-1 is marked as a pseudogene. There are 16 residues in the CDR3.

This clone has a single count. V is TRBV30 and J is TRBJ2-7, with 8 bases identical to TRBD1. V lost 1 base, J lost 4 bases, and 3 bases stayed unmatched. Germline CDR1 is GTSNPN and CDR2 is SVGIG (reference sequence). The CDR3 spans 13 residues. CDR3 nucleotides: TGTGCCTGGAGTGCCGGACAGGGATACGAGCAGTACTTC. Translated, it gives CAWSAGQGYEQYF.

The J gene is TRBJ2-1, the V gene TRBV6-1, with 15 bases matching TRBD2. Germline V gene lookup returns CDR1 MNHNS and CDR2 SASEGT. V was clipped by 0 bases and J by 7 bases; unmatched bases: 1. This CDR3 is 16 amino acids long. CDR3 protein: CASSEAGLAGGNEQFF. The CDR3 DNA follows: TGTGCCAGCAGTGAAGCGGGACTAGCGGGAGGAAATGAGCAGTTCTTC.

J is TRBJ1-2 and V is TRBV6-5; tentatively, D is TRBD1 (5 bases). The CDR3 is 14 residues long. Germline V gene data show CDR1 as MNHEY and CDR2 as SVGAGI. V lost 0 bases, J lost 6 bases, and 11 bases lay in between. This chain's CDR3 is CASSYSLGTDGYTF. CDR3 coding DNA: TGTGCCAGCAGTTACTCCCTCGGGACGGATGGCTACACCTTC.

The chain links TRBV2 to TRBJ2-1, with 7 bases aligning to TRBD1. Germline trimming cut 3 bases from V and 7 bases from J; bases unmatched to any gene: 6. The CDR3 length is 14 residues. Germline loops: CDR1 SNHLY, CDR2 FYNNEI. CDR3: CASSEGQLINEQFF. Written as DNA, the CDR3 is TGTGCCAGCAGTGAGGGACAGCTGATTAATGAGCAGTTCTTC.

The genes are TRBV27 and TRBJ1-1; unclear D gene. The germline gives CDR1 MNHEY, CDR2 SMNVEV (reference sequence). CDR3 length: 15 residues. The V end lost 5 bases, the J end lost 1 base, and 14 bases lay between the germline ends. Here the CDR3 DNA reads TGTGCCAGCAGTAGTTTGGGCCCCCCGAACACTGAAGCTTTCTTT. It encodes CASSSLGPPNTEAFF.

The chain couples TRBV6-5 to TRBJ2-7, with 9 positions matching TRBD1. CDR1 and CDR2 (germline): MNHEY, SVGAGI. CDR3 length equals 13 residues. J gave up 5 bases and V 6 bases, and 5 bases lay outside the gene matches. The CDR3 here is CASRGTGKDEQYF. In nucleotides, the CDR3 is TGTGCCAGCAGGGGGACAGGGAAGGACGAGCAGTACTTC.

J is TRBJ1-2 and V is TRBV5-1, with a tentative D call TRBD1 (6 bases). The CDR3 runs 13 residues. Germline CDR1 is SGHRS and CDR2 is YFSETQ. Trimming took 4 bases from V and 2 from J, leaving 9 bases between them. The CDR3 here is CASSNGQNYGYTF. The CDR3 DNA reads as TGCGCCAGCAGCAACGGACAGAACTATGGCTACACCTTC.

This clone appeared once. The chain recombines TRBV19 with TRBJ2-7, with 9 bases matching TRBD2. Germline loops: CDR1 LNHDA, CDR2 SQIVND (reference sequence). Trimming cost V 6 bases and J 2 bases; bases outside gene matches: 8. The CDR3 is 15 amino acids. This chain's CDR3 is CASRLSTSGTYEQYF. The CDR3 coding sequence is TGTGCCAGTAGGCTCTCGACTAGCGGAACCTACGAGCAGTACTTC.

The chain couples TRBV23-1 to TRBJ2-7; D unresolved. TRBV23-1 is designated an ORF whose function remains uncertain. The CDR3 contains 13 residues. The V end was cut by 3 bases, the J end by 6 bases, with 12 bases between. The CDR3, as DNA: TGCGCCAGCAGTCACCCCGTCTTGGTCGAGCAGTACTTC. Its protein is CASSHPVLVEQYF.

DNA for the CDR3: TGTGCCAGCAGCCCGGGACTAGCGGGTTCCTACGAGCAGTACTTC. Its translation is CASSPGLAGSYEQYF. This chain connects TRBV5-6 to TRBJ2-7; 12 bases match TRBD2. CDR3 length: 15 residues. V was pared by 4 bases and J by 1 base, with 3 bases of the junction left unmatched. Per germline, CDR1 SGHDT and CDR2 YYEEEE.